The sequence of this T cell receptor (beta chain) was determined in a study of lymphopenia after photon versus proton radiotherapy. Study-wide results and caveats: Better survival with proton therapy was suggested as possible, not demonstrated. Proton therapy kept repertoires fairly stable, unlike photons, which gained effector/memory cells. Larger post-nadir TCR diversity loss correlated inversely with survival in deceased patients.

V dropped 2 bases and J dropped 1 base, with 15 bases sitting between them. Germline CDR1 and CDR2: SQVTM and ANQGSEA. The CDR3 loop spans 15 amino acids. In the case of this clone: Its target is unknown.

Assay used: immunoSEQ multiplex PCR; TCRdb lists only in-frame clones, some missing. The sample lists 55,000 to 70,000 clones; around 87% were seen once. The receptor comes from a man at least 80 years old with esophageal cancer. The source was peripheral blood, collected from a patient treated with proton-based radiotherapy. J is TRBJ2-7 and V is TRBV29-1, with D perhaps TRBD1 (7 bases). The CDR3 DNA reads TGCAGCGTTGAAAGGATGGAGGGGGCATCCTACGAGCAGTACTTC. Translation: CSVERMEGASYEQYF.